This T cell receptor (beta chain) was observed in a study of cytomegalovirus exposure and HLA in healthy donors. Study results and limitations: The analysis excluded some indistinguishable V segments, including TRBV6-2 and TRBV6-3. TCR sequences were mostly rare, though some public TCRs occurred in many donors. Presence/absence analyses assumed roughly uniform sequencing depth across donors, which may not hold.

The CDR3 runs 15 residues. Germline CDR1 is SGHTA and CDR2 is FQGNSA. V lost 4 bases and J 1 base, leaving 11 bases between the germline ends. A word on this clone: Its antigen is not known.

Both 60 Vbeta primers and 13 Jbeta primers went into the PCR. Authors' methods: A later analysis tallied roughly 77 million unique TCR beta chains, around 10 million of them shared. This table comes from immunoSEQ multiplex PCR, and its TCRdb copy is limited to in-frame clones, with some not included. The D gene and trimming were derived from the DNA, and the V and J assignments and clone size from that table. Of around 100,000 clones detected, under 85% appear once; the ten largest clones hold over 3.5%. The clonotype was recovered from a man aged 35 to 55 in good health and CMV-seronegative. This rearrangement joins TRBV7-2 to TRBJ1-5; the D gene is possibly TRBD1 (6 bases). Sequenced sample: PBMCs. The CDR3 reads CASSWVRGSNQPQHF. For the CDR3, the DNA is TGTGCCAGCAGCTGGGTAAGGGGGAGCAATCAGCCCCAGCATTTT.